The 2 T cell receptor beta chains in this list originate from one sample, sequenced in a study of cytomegalovirus exposure and HLA in healthy donors. The study ran its PCR with 60 Vbeta and 13 Jbeta primers. Some clones are missing from TCRdb's copy, which holds only in-frame ones; the method was immunoSEQ multiplex PCR. The sample carries some 170,000 clones, about four fifths recorded once. The sample consisted of PBMCs. These receptors originate from a man aged 25-45 years in good health and CMV-seronegative.

This clone was picked up one time. The chain employs TRBV27 and TRBJ1-5; D might be TRBD1 (5 bases). Per the germline V gene, CDR1 is MNHEY and CDR2 is SMNVEV (reference sequence). This CDR3 is 15 amino acids long. V was clipped by 4 bases and J by 1 base, with 11 bases between them. The CDR3 bases are TGTGCCAGCAGTTCTGGGGGGTCGAGCAATCAGCCCCAGCATTTT. It encodes CASSSGGSSNQPQHF.

V gene TRBV5-1 combines with J gene TRBJ2-5; maybe TRBD1 (6 bases). CDR1 SGHRS and CDR2 YFSETQ come from the germline V gene. The germline V and J ends were trimmed by 2 bases and 5 bases, with 13 bases remaining between them. CDR3 length: 14 amino acids. The CDR3 loop reads CASSLRGIEETQYF. The CDR3 DNA reads as TGCGCCAGCAGCTTAAGGGGGATTGAGGAGACCCAGTACTTC.